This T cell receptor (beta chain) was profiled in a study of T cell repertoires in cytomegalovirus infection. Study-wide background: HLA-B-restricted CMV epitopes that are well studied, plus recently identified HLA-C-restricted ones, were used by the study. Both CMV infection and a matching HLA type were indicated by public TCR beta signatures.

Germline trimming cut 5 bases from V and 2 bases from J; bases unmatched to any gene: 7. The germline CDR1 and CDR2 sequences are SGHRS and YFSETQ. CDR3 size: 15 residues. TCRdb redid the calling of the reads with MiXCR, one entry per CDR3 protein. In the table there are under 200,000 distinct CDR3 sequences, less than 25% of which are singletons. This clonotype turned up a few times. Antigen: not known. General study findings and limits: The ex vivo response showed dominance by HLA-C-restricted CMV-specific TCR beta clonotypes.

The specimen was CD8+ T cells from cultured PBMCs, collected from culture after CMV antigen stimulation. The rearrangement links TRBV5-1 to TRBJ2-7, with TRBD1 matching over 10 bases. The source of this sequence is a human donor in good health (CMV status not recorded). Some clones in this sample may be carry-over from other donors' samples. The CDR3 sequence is CASSYPGQGTYEQYF. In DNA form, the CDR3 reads TGCGCCAGCAGTTATCCGGGACAGGGGACCTACGAGCAGTACTTC.